These 27 T cell receptor beta chains were all obtained from the same sample, sequenced in a study of blood T cell repertoires in COVID-19. Assay: immunoSEQ multiplex PCR; the TCRdb copy retains only in-frame clones and omits some. Among 250,000 to 400,000 clones, roughly nine tenths were seen once, and the ten largest hold roughly 2.9%. The sample taken for sequencing was peripheral blood. These receptors originate from a woman in her 30s with COVID-19, enrolled during active disease.

J is TRBJ1-2 and V is TRBV12-3 or TRBV12-4; 9 nucleotides match TRBD1. J lost 12 bases, V lost 8 bases, and 10 bases had no gene match. This CDR3 comprises 12 residues. This CDR3 is CASGIRTGDDTF. The CDR3 DNA is TGTGCCAGCGGTATAAGGACAGGGGATGACACCTTC.

This clone was observed once. The chain uses TRBV5-6 and TRBJ2-2, with TRBD2 as a possible D gene (5 bases). The CDR3 covers 14 residues. CDR1 is SGHDT and CDR2 is YYEEEE in the germline V gene. Trimming removed 0 bases at V and 4 bases at J, with 7 bases between. The CDR3 nucleotides are TGTGCCAGCAGCTTGGCCGCGGGCACCGGGGAGCTGTTTTTT. Amino acid sequence: CASSLAAGTGELFF.

The V gene is TRBV9, the J gene TRBJ1-1; D is possibly TRBD1 (6 bases). V shed 2 bases and J shed 4 bases, with 12 bases lying between them. Germline V lookup: CDR1 SGDLS, CDR2 YYNGEE. The CDR3 runs to 14 residues. This chain's CDR3 is CASSVDRFGTEAFF. In DNA form, the CDR3 reads TGTGCCAGCAGCGTCGACAGGTTCGGCACTGAAGCTTTCTTT.

The chain couples TRBV2 to TRBJ1-2; D not resolved. V lost 3 bases to trimming and J lost 7 bases, with 12 bases between them. This CDR3 has 13 amino acids. CDR1 is SNHLY, CDR2 FYNNEI, per germline. CDR3 region: CASSETAGPGYTF. The CDR3 nucleotides are TGTGCCAGCAGTGAGACGGCAGGTCCTGGCTACACCTTC.

This chain links TRBV9 with TRBJ2-7, with D unclear. V lost 0 bases to trimming and J lost 2 bases, with 9 bases between them. The CDR3 has 14 residues. Germline V gene sequence: CDR1 SGDLS, CDR2 YYNGEE. The CDR3 DNA reads as TGTGCCAGCAGCGTAGCCACAGACACCTACGAGCAGTACTTC. It translates to CASSVATDTYEQYF.

V usage is TRBV29-1 and J usage is TRBJ1-2, with D hard to call. Trimming removed 0 bases at V and 0 bases at J, with 11 bases between. CDR3 length: 15 amino acids. Germline loops: CDR1 SQVTM, CDR2 ANQGSEA. The CDR3 sequence is CSVEEESLANYGYTF. In DNA, the CDR3 is TGCAGCGTTGAAGAAGAGTCTCTAGCTAACTATGGCTACACCTTC.

The genes are TRBV5-5 and TRBJ2-3; 10 bases are a match to TRBD2. J gave up 6 bases and V 5 bases, and 15 bases lay outside the gene matches. CDR3 size: 17 residues. CDR1 is SGHKS, CDR2 YYEKEE, per germline (reference sequence). The DNA for the CDR3 is TGTGCCAGCAGACCCGCTGGGCTAGCGGGAGTAAAGGATACGCAGTATTTT. Protein sequence: CASRPAGLAGVKDTQYF. Full variable domain (missing parts from reference TRBV5-5 and TRBJ2-3): DAGVTQSPTHLIKTRGQQVTLRCSPISGHKSVSWYQQVLGQGPQFIFQYYEKEERGRGNFPDRFSARQFPNYSSELNVNALLLGDSALYLCASRPAGLAGVKDTQYFGPGTRLTVL.

The V gene is TRBV3-1 (or the pseudogene TRBV3-2), the J gene TRBJ1-5; TRBD1 matches 8 bases. The CDR3 runs 16 residues. Germline V gene sequence: CDR1 LGHDT, CDR2 YNNKEL (reference sequence). V trimming: 1 base; J trimming: 4 bases; junction bases outside the gene matches: 6. The CDR3 region has the DNA TGTGCCAGCAGCCAAGCCGGGACAGGTCGGAATCAGCCCCAGCATTTT. Residues: CASSQAGTGRNQPQHF.

CDR3 coding DNA: TGTGCCAGCAACATAGACATCGAAGCTTTCTTT. Its translation is CASNIDIEAFF. The rearrangement links TRBV2 to TRBJ1-1; D unclear. In germline, CDR1 is SNHLY, CDR2 FYNNEI. V lost 7 bases, J lost 8 bases, and 11 bases lay in between. This CDR3 has 11 residues.

The rearrangement uses TRBV7-8 and TRBJ1-2; TRBD1 matches at 10 bases. Germline trimming cut 5 bases from V and 4 bases from J; bases unmatched to any gene: 7. The CDR3 spans 15 residues. The germline V gene encodes CDR1 SGHVS and CDR2 FQNEAQ. CDR3 in DNA: TGTGCCAGCAGCGCGGACAGGGGGGAAGGCTATGGCTACACCTTC. Amino acid sequence: CASSADRGEGYGYTF.

CDR3 DNA: TGTGCCATCAGTTTCGGGGGCACTGAAGCTTTCTTT. Protein sequence: CAISFGGTEAFF. The V and J genes are TRBV10-3 and TRBJ1-1; the D gene is possibly TRBD1 (5 bases). Germline values: CDR1 ENHRY, CDR2 SYGVKD. The ends were cut back, 5 bases at V and 4 bases at J, with 8 bases in the middle. The CDR3 runs 12 residues.

CDR3 loop: CASSRSRGLDEKLFF. As DNA, the CDR3 is TGTGCCAGCAGCCGCTCCAGGGGGTTGGATGAAAAACTGTTTTTT. The gene calls are TRBV28 and TRBJ1-4, with TRBD1 matching 7 bases. Looked up from germline, CDR1 is MDHEN and CDR2 is SYDVKM. This CDR3 has 15 residues. V lost 6 bases, J lost 6 bases, and 10 bases stayed unmatched.

The chain is built from TRBV6-4 and TRBJ2-2; D gene unclear. This CDR3 has 16 residues. CDR1 MRHNA and CDR2 SNTAGT come from the germline V gene. The germline V and J ends were trimmed by 4 bases and 0 bases, with 12 bases remaining between them. The CDR3 nucleotides read TGTGCCAGCAGTGTGCAATTTCTAACGAACACCGGGGAGCTGTTTTTT. This translates into CASSVQFLTNTGELFF.

The rearrangement joins TRBV10-3 to TRBJ1-2; 7 nucleotides line up with TRBD1. Per germline, CDR1 ENHRY and CDR2 SYGVKD. The junction had 4 bases not matched to a gene; V was cut back by 3 bases and J by 3 bases. The CDR3 spans 14 residues. The CDR3 DNA sequence: TGTGCCATCAGTGATCCCAGGGGGGACTATGGCTACACCTTC. This encodes CAISDPRGDYGYTF.

This sequence joins TRBV27 and TRBJ2-7, with a weak D call TRBD1 (6 bases). The CDR3 is 14 amino acids. Trimming shortened V by 5 bases and J by 3 bases, and 14 bases separated the two germline ends. Germline V gene data show CDR1 as MNHEY and CDR2 as SMNVEV (reference sequence). CDR3 bases: TGTGCCAGCAGTCCGACAGGTAGGGTCTACGAGCAGTACTTC. Amino acid sequence: CASSPTGRVYEQYF.

The chain carries TRBV5-4 and TRBJ2-7; 9 bases are shared with TRBD2. CDR3 length: 16 residues. CDR1 is SGHNT and CDR2 is YYREEE in the germline V gene (reference sequence). Trimming cost V 3 bases and J 1 base; bases outside gene matches: 8. The CDR3: CASSSLSGRTSYEQYF. The CDR3 nucleotides are TGTGCCAGCAGCTCGTTGAGCGGGAGGACTTCCTACGAGCAGTACTTC.

This chain connects TRBV19 to TRBJ2-5; maybe TRBD1 (6 bases). Between the trimmed V and J ends, which lost 4 bases and 4 bases, there was a span of 10 bases. Germline V lookup: CDR1 LNHDA, CDR2 SQIVND (reference sequence). The CDR3 covers 13 residues. CDR3 sequence reads: CASSTGALETQYF. DNA for the CDR3: TGTGCCAGTAGTACAGGGGCGCTAGAGACCCAGTACTTC.

This chain uses TRBV11-2 with TRBJ2-7, with 8 bases identical to TRBD2. In germline, CDR1 is SGHAT, CDR2 FQNNGV. The CDR3 is 12 amino acids. Losses at the gene ends were 4 bases for V and 9 bases for J; bases not matched to a gene: 5. The CDR3 bases are TGTGCCAGCAGCTCACCGGGACTAGGGCAGTACTTC. Translation: CASSSPGLGQYF.

V usage is TRBV7-3 and J usage is TRBJ2-7, with D perhaps TRBD2 (8 bases). The V and J ends lost 5 bases and 5 bases respectively, with 16 bases between them. The V gene's germline CDR1 is SGHTA and CDR2 FQGTGA. The CDR3 covers 14 residues. CDR3 protein: CASSPSGGLDEQYF. CDR3 sequence (DNA): TGTGCCAGCAGCCCCTCAGGGGGACTAGACGAGCAGTACTTC.

J is TRBJ2-5 and V is TRBV5-4, with D possibly being TRBD2 (5 bases). Germline-derived CDR1 and CDR2 are SGHNT and YYREEE (reference sequence). The germline V and J ends were trimmed by 1 base and 2 bases, with 12 bases remaining between them. The CDR3 is 15 amino acids. CDR3: CASSLWVTGQETQYF. The CDR3 DNA reads as TGTGCCAGCAGCTTGTGGGTGACGGGGCAAGAGACCCAGTACTTC.

The rearrangement joins TRBV2 to TRBJ2-7, with a possible D match to TRBD2 (5 bases). Looked up from germline, CDR1 is SNHLY and CDR2 is FYNNEI. This CDR3 comprises 13 residues. Trimming left V 7 bases short and J 1 base short, with 11 bases between. DNA for the CDR3: TGTGCCAGCACCCGGGATCTATCCTACGAGCAGTACTTC. Translation gives CASTRDLSYEQYF.

This rearrangement joins TRBV14 to TRBJ1-1; D uncertain. V was pared by 1 base and J by 0 bases, with 9 bases between. Germline loops: CDR1 SGHDN, CDR2 FVKESK. CDR3 length: 15 residues. For the CDR3, the DNA is TGTGCCAGCAGCCAAGTGTACACCCTGAACACTGAAGCTTTCTTT. This encodes CASSQVYTLNTEAFF.

The V gene is TRBV5-8, the J gene TRBJ1-1; perhaps TRBD1 as D (6 bases). CDR3 length: 14 residues. V was shortened by 1 base and J by 4 bases, with 11 bases between the two germline ends. From germline, CDR1 is SGHTS and CDR2 YDEGEE. CDR3 residues: CASSLYREGTEAFF. CDR3 nucleotides: TGTGCCAGCAGCTTGTACAGGGAGGGCACTGAAGCTTTCTTT.

This chain joins TRBV30 and TRBJ2-7, with D tentatively TRBD2 (6 bases). There are 15 residues in the CDR3. Germline values: CDR1 GTSNPN, CDR2 SVGIG (reference sequence). Trimming cost V 8 bases and J 2 bases, with 22 bases left between them. CDR3 DNA: TGTGCCCTGGGAGGTTTGACAAATCGACCCTACGAGCAGTACTTC. Translated: CALGGLTNRPYEQYF.

The rearrangement links TRBV27 to TRBJ1-5; maybe TRBD1 (6 bases). Trimming removed 4 bases at V and 4 bases at J, with 11 bases between. Germline values: CDR1 MNHEY, CDR2 SMNVEV (reference sequence). CDR3 length equals 14 residues. The CDR3 DNA sequence: TGTGCCAGCAGTTCGCGGACAGATAATCAGCCCCAGCATTTT. The encoded protein is CASSSRTDNQPQHF.

The chain recombines TRBV5-4 with TRBJ2-5; D is possibly TRBD2 (5 bases). V was clipped by 2 bases and J by 4 bases, with 9 bases between them. The germline V gene encodes CDR1 SGHNT and CDR2 YYREEE (reference sequence). This CDR3 spans 13 amino acids. CDR3 region: CASSFSSSETQYF. The DNA of the CDR3 is TGTGCCAGCAGCTTTTCTAGCTCAGAGACCCAGTACTTC.

The chain is built from TRBV6-5 and TRBJ1-1, with D maybe TRBD1 (6 bases). This CDR3 spans 13 amino acids. The germline V gene encodes CDR1 MNHEY and CDR2 SVGAGI. V lost 7 bases, J lost 1 base, and 10 bases lay in between. The CDR3 reads CASKRTENTEAFF. CDR3 in DNA: TGTGCCAGCAAAAGGACAGAGAACACTGAAGCTTTCTTT.